This T cell receptor beta chain came from a study of CD8 T cells in Susac syndrome. Germline CDR1 and CDR2: SGDLS and YYNGEE. Trimming shortened V by 0 bases and J by 1 base, and 17 bases separated the two germline ends. CDR3 length: 18 residues. Reverse transcription used roughly 0.5 to 1 ug RNA and random hexamers. Amplification of the TCR beta CDR3 was carried out by immunoSEQ multiplex PCR, which spanned a total of 54 Vbeta and 13 Jbeta segments. TCRdb reprocessed the immunoSEQ multiplex PCR reads with MiXCR, giving one entry per CDR3 protein. The sample consists of 240,000 or so distinct CDR3 sequences, 90% to 96% of them appearing once. As judged by recently defined diagnostic criteria, patients with Susac syndrome had definite or probable disease.

The specimen sequenced was CD4+ T cells from PBMCs. V is TRBV9 and J is TRBJ1-3, with no clear D. The receptor was derived from a human donor with Susac syndrome. Here the CDR3 reads CASSVDPTGVGSGNTIYF. CDR3 nucleotides: TGTGCCAGCAGCGTAGACCCCACCGGAGTTGGATCTGGAAACACCATATATTTT.